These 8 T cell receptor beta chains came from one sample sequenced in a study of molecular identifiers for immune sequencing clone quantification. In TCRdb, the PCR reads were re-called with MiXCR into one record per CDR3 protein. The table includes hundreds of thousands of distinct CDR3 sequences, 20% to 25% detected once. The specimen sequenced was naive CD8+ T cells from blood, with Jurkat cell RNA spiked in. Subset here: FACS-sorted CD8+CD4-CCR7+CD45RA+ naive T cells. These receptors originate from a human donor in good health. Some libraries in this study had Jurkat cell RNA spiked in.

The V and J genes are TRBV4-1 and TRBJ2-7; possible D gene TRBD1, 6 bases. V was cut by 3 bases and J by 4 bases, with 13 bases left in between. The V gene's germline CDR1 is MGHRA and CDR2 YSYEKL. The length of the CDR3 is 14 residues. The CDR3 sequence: CASSQGALPYEQYF. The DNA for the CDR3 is TGCGCCAGCAGCCAGGGGGCACTTCCATACGAGCAGTACTTC.

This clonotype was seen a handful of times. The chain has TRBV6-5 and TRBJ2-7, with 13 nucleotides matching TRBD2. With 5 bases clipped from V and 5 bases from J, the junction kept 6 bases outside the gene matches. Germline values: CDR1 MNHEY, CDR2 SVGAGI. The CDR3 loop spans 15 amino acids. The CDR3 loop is CASSLGLAGVNEQYF. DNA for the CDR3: TGTGCCAGCAGTCTCGGACTAGCGGGGGTAAACGAGCAGTACTTC.

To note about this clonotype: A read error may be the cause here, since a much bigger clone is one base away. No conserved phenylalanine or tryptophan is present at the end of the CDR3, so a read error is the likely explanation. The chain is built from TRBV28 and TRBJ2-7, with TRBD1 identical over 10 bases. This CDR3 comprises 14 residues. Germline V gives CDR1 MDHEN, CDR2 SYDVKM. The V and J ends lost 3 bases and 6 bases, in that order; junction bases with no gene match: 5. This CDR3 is CASSFGTGVSEQYL. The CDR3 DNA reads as TGTGCCAGCAGTTTCGGGACAGGGGTAAGCGAGCAGTACCTC.

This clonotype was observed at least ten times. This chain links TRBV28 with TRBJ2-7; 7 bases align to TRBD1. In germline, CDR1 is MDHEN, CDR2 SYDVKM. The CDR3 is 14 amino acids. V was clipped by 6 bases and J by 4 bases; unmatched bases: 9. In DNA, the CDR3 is TGTGCCAGCAGGTCGCCGGGACAGATATACGAGCAGTACTTC. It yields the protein CASRSPGQIYEQYF.

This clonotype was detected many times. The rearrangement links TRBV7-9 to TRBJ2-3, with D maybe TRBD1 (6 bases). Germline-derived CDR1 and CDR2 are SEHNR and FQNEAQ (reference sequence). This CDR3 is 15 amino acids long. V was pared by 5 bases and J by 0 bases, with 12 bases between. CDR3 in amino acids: CASSPDSQSTDTQYF. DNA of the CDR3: TGTGCCAGCAGCCCGGACAGTCAGAGCACAGATACGCAGTATTTT.

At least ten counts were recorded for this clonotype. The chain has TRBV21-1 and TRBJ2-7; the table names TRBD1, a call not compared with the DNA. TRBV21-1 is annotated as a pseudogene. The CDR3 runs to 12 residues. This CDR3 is CASSTGVLEQYF. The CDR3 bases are TGTGCCAGCAGTACAGGGGTACTCGAGCAGTACTTC.

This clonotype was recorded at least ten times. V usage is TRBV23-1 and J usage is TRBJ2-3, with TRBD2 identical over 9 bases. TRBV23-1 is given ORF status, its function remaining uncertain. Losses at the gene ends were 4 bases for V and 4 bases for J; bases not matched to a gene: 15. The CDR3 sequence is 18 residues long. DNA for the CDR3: TGCGCCAGCAGTCGCCTGGGACTAGCCCCCGGCAGAGCAGATACGCAGTATTTT. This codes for CASSRLGLAPGRADTQYF.

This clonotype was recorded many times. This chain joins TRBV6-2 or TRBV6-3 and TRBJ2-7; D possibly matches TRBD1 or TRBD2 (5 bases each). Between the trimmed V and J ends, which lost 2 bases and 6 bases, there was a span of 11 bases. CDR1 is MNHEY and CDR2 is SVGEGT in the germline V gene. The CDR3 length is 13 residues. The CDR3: CASSYIAGTEQYF. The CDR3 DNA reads TGTGCCAGCAGTTACATTGCAGGGACCGAGCAGTACTTC.